Described below is a single T cell receptor (beta chain) sequence and its context. The target antigen is unknown. TCRdb re-derived calls from the 5' RACE reads in MiXCR, one entry per CDR3 protein. This sample has hundreds of thousands of distinct CDR3 sequences, with 17% found just once. The CDR3 is 15 residues long. Trimming pared 5 bases from V and 0 bases from J, leaving 12 bases between. CDR1 is MGHRA, CDR2 YSYEKL, per germline. This sample is part of a study of T cells after yellow fever vaccination. General study results and limits: A large majority of primary-vaccination clones showed up again after the booster (roughly 95% CD4, approximately 90% CD8). The appearance of a small share of clonotypes in both CD4 and CD8 compartments was observed.

The rearrangement joins TRBV4-1 to TRBJ2-3; D may correspond to TRBD1 or TRBD2 (5 bases each). This TCR was recovered from a man between 18 and 35 years old who received the YFV17D yellow fever vaccine. The sequencing here drew on PBMCs, taken around 5 days after the first yellow fever vaccination. This chain's CDR3 is CASSDRGFSTDTQYF. Here the CDR3 DNA reads TGCGCCAGCAGCGACCGGGGCTTTAGCACAGATACGCAGTATTTT.